This section outlines one TCR beta chain sequence together with its context. Its target is unknown. The PCR contained 60 Vbeta and 13 Jbeta primers. Only in-frame clones appear in the TCRdb table, and some are missing; sequencing was by immunoSEQ multiplex PCR. The sample includes about 170,000 clones, around 80% of them seen just once. These data come from a study of cytomegalovirus exposure and HLA in healthy donors. General study points: Per published accounts, TCR beta sequences correctly predicted the HLA-A and HLA-B alleles of most subjects. Later on, an analysis tied some 17,000 TCR beta sequences to HLA alleles at 0.05 false discovery rate. Later on, an analysis found that several of the most significant clusters appeared to be linked to common viral pathogens, which included parvovirus B19. As a later analysis showed, a missense DCLRE1C variant was linked to trimming of TCR beta V- and J-genes.

The CDR3 covers 14 residues. Germline V gene lookup returns CDR1 LNHDA and CDR2 SQIVND (reference sequence). The V gene end was trimmed by 4 bases and the J gene end by 6 bases; junction bases not matched to a gene: 7. The receptor was derived from a woman aged 50 to 60 in good health and CMV-seropositive. The sequencing input was PBMCs. The chain employs TRBV19 and TRBJ2-7; 9 bases map to TRBD1. The CDR3 DNA reads as TGTGCCAGTAGTACCCGACAGGGGGTAAGCGAGCAGTACTTC. This translates into CASSTRQGVSEQYF.